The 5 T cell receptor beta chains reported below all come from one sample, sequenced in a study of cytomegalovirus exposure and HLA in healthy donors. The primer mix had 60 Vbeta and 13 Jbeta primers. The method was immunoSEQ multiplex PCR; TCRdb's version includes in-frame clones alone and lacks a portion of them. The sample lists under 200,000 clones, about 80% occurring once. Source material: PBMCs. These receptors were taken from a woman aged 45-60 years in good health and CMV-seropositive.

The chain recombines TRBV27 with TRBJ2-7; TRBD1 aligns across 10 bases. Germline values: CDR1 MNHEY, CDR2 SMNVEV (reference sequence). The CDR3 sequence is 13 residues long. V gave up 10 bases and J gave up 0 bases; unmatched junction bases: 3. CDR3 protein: CATGTGVSYEQYF. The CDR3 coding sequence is TGTGCCACTGGGACAGGGGTCTCCTACGAGCAGTACTTC.

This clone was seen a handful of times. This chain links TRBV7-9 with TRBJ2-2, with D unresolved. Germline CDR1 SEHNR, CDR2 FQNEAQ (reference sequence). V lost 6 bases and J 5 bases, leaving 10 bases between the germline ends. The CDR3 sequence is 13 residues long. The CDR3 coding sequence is TGTGCCAGCAGGCCTTCAGGAACCGGGGAGCTGTTTTTT. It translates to CASRPSGTGELFF.

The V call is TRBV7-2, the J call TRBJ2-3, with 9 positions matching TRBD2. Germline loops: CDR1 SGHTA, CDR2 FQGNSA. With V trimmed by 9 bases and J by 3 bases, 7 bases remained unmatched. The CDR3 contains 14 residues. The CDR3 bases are TGTGCCAGTAAGCTAGCGGGAATAACAGATACGCAGTATTTT. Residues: CASKLAGITDTQYF. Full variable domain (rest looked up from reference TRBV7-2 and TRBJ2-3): GAGVSQSPSNKVTEKGKDVELRCDPISGHTALYWYRQSLGQGLEFLIYFQGNSAPDKSGLPSDRFSAERTGGSVSTLTIQRTQQEDSAVYLCASKLAGITDTQYFGPGTRLTVL.

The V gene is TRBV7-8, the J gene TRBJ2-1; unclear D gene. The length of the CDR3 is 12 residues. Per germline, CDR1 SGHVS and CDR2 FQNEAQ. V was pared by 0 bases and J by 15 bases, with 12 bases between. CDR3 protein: CASSLAAIILFF. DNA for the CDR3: TGTGCCAGCAGCTTAGCTGCGATTATTTTGTTCTTC.

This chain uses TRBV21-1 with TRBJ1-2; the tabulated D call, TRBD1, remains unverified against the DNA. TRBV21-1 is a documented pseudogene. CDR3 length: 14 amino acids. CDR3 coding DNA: TGTGCCAGCAGCACCAGACAGGGGAAGGATGGCTACACCTTC. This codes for CASSTRQGKDGYTF.